What follows are 17 T cell receptor beta chains derived from one specimen sequenced in a study of CD8+ T cells in alopecia areata. The treatment was: oral pan-JAK inhibitor, 5-10 mg twice daily. Extracted from the samples, RNA was reverse transcribed into cDNA to serve as the sequencing template. The table came from immunoSEQ multiplex PCR; TCRdb's copy has only in-frame clones and leaves some out. Among around 190,000 clones listed, roughly three fifths were seen once. The sequenced sample was CD4+ T cells sorted from blood, obtained around week 50, from a patient treated with tofacitinib. All receptors come from a human donor with alopecia areata.

This sequence joins TRBV9 and TRBJ2-7, with TRBD1 identical over 11 bases. CDR3 length: 14 residues. CDR1 is SGDLS, CDR2 YYNGEE, per germline. J was trimmed by 6 bases and V by 4 bases; bases with no gene match: 6. The CDR3 DNA reads as TGTGCCAGCAGCCCGGACAGGGGGCTCATCGAGCAGTACTTC. Amino acid sequence: CASSPDRGLIEQYF.

This chain connects TRBV4-3 to TRBJ1-6; D is uncertain. The germline V gene has CDR1 LGHNA and CDR2 YSLEER. V lost 1 base to trimming and J lost 9 bases, with 7 bases between them. The CDR3 loop spans 13 amino acids. CDR3 region: CASSQVIGSPLHF. The CDR3 DNA sequence: TGCGCCAGCAGCCAAGTAATAGGTTCACCCCTCCACTTT.

This clone has more than one count but fewer than ten. This chain connects TRBV21-1 to TRBJ1-2. TRBV21-1 is labeled a pseudogene. The CDR3 extends over 12 amino acids. The CDR3 sequence is CASSKGSPSHPF. The CDR3 nucleotides are TGTGCCAGCAGCAAAGGCTCTCCTAGTCATCCCTTC.

V and J are TRBV4-3 and TRBJ2-5; D gene uncertain. The CDR3 length is 15 residues. V lost 0 bases and J lost 0, with 8 bases in between. The germline CDR1 and CDR2 sequences are LGHNA and YSLEER. CDR3: CASSQEPRYQETQYF. The CDR3 coding sequence is TGCGCCAGCAGCCAAGAACCGAGATACCAAGAGACCCAGTACTTC.

Only a few counts were recorded for this clone. This rearrangement joins TRBV5-6 to TRBJ1-1; D unresolved. Germline V gene lookup returns CDR1 SGHDT and CDR2 YYEEEE. CDR3 length: 11 amino acids. V shed 3 bases and J shed 7 bases, with 7 bases lying between them. The CDR3 loop is CASSSEFEAFF. CDR3 nucleotide sequence: TGTGCCAGCAGCTCAGAGTTTGAAGCTTTCTTT.

This clone was counted only a few times. V and J are TRBV5-6 and TRBJ2-3, with 7 bases that match TRBD2. The ends lost 4 bases at V and 1 base at J; junction bases unmatched: 9. CDR3 size: 16 residues. Germline CDR1 and CDR2: SGHDT and YYEEEE. In DNA, the CDR3 is TGTGCCAGCAGCCCCCCAGGTACTAGCGGCACAGATACGCAGTATTTT. Amino acids: CASSPPGTSGTDTQYF.

V and J are TRBV15 and TRBJ1-5, with a weak D call TRBD1 (6 bases). Per germline, CDR1 LNHNV and CDR2 YYDKDF (reference sequence). The CDR3 extends over 14 amino acids. V was trimmed by 11 bases and J by 0 bases, leaving 14 bases between them. The CDR3 is CASSTGNSNQPQHF. CDR3 nucleotide sequence: TGTGCCTCATCAACAGGGAATAGCAATCAGCCCCAGCATTTT.

The chain joins TRBV30 to TRBJ2-3, with D maybe TRBD2 (6 bases). Germline-derived CDR1 and CDR2 are GTSNPN and SVGIG (reference sequence). The CDR3 spans 15 residues. Trimming stripped 1 base from V and 0 bases from J, with 11 bases between. The CDR3 DNA is TGTGCCTGGAGTGGGGCAGCGGGTAGCACAGATACGCAGTATTTT. Translation: CAWSGAAGSTDTQYF.

J is TRBJ2-1 and V is TRBV14, with D possibly matching TRBD2 (6 bases). Trimming shortened V by 3 bases and J by 4 bases, and 10 bases separated the two germline ends. The CDR3 has 14 amino acids. Germline CDR1 is SGHDN and CDR2 is FVKESK. The CDR3 protein is CASSHWDSYNEQFF. CDR3 sequence (DNA): TGTGCCAGCAGCCATTGGGACTCTTACAATGAGCAGTTCTTC.

V is TRBV7-2 and J is TRBJ2-7; TRBD1 agrees at 7 bases. V lost 4 bases and J lost 2; bases outside the gene matches: 5. The CDR3 contains 14 residues. The germline V gene encodes CDR1 SGHTA and CDR2 FQGNSA. CDR3 residues: CASSSNRGPYEQYF. CDR3 nucleotide sequence: TGTGCCAGCAGCTCGAACAGGGGCCCCTACGAGCAGTACTTC.

Only a few counts were recorded for this clone. This chain connects TRBV29-1 to TRBJ2-3; the D is unclear. Germline V CDR1 and CDR2: SQVTM, ANQGSEA. Trimming shortened V by 4 bases and J by 0 bases, and 11 bases separated the two germline ends. The length of the CDR3 is 14 residues. The CDR3 loop reads CSVVHYTSTDTQYF. In DNA, the CDR3 is TGCAGCGTTGTTCACTATACCAGCACAGATACGCAGTATTTT.

The chain combines TRBV20-1 with TRBJ2-5, with a possible D match to TRBD2 (5 bases). CDR1 and CDR2 from the germline V gene are DFQATT and SNEGSKA (reference sequence). The V and J ends lost 4 bases and 5 bases respectively, with 8 bases between them. This CDR3 spans 11 amino acids. Here the CDR3 reads CSAISGETQYF. The CDR3 nucleotides are TGCAGTGCTATTTCGGGGGAGACCCAGTACTTC.

V is TRBV19 and J is TRBJ1-5, with TRBD1 identical over 10 bases. This CDR3 has 16 residues. Germline V gene data show CDR1 as LNHDA and CDR2 as SQIVND (reference sequence). V trimming: 10 bases; J trimming: 2 bases; junction bases outside the gene matches: 11. The CDR3 bases are TGTGCCACCACCGCACGGGACAGGGGCGGCAATCAGCCCCAGCATTTT. Protein product: CATTARDRGGNQPQHF.

The rearrangement uses TRBV6-5 and TRBJ1-1, with D unresolved. The germline V gene encodes CDR1 MNHEY and CDR2 SVGAGI. This CDR3 is 13 amino acids long. The V and J ends lost 6 bases and 6 bases respectively, with 14 bases between them. The CDR3 loop reads CASSREAGPEAFF. The CDR3 DNA reads as TGTGCCAGCAGCCGTGAGGCCGGGCCTGAAGCTTTCTTT.

In the case of this clone: Mismatch with germline at one junction end may stem from a read error. The chain employs TRBV30 and TRBJ2-1, with D maybe TRBD1 (8 bases). The CDR3 is 13 residues long. In germline, CDR1 is GTSNPN, CDR2 SVGIG (reference sequence). The CDR3 loop reads CAGSGTGPNEQFF. In nucleotides, the CDR3 is TGTGCCGGGAGCGGGACAGGCCCAAATGAGCAGTTCTTC.

The gene calls are TRBV5-1 and TRBJ1-1; TRBD1 agrees at 9 bases. Germline CDR1 SGHRS, CDR2 YFSETQ. CDR3 size: 13 residues. Unmatched junction bases numbered 0, after V lost 3 bases and J lost 3 bases. CDR3 amino acids: CASSWTGDTEAFF. Here the CDR3 DNA reads TGCGCCAGCAGCTGGACAGGGGACACTGAAGCTTTCTTT. Filled out from reference TRBV5-1 and TRBJ1-1, the complete variable domain reads KAGVTQTPRYLIKTRGQQVTLSCSPISGHRSVSWYQQTPGQGLQFLFEYFSETQRNKGNFPGRFSGRQFSNSRSEMNVSTLELGDSALYLCASSWTGDTEAFFGQGTRLTVV.

This clone was seen a few times. The chain employs TRBV27 and TRBJ1-2; no firm D call. V lost 0 bases and J lost 0, with 8 bases in between. The CDR3 has 15 amino acids. CDR1 is MNHEY and CDR2 is SMNVEV in the germline V gene (reference sequence). For the CDR3, the DNA is TGTGCCAGCAGTTTATCTTCAGAGCCTAACTATGGCTACACCTTC. The encoded protein is CASSLSSEPNYGYTF.